This T cell receptor (beta chain) emerged from a study of early T cells in non-severe SARS-CoV-2 infection. At least ten counts were recorded for this clonotype. Molecules of cDNA were individually given unique molecular identifiers that were attached to them. MiXCR was run by TCRdb on the 5' RACE reads, yielding one entry per CDR3 protein. The profile shows about 46,000 distinct CDR3 sequences, less than 6.5% of them singletons. The CDR3 is 12 residues long. Trimming pared 2 bases from V and 1 base from J, leaving 2 bases between. CDR1 is SGHAT, CDR2 FQNNGV, per germline. This receptor was obtained from an adult who was a healthcare worker with PCR-confirmed SARS-CoV-2 infection or an uninfected control (not recorded which). V and J are TRBV11-2 and TRBJ2-5; the D is unclear. The specimen was whole blood, collected at baseline. The CDR3 DNA sequence: TGTGCCAGCAGCTTAACCCAAGAGACCCAGTACTTC. Protein product: CASSLTQETQYF.